These 8 T cell receptor beta chains were sequenced from one sample in a study of T cells in Graves' hyperthyroidism and ophthalmopathy. TCR beta CDR3 sequences were amplified from RNA transcripts. An initial round of RT-PCR targeting the TCR CDR3 relied on the HTBI primer set. Via MiXCR, TCRdb re-called the multiplex PCR reads, giving one row per CDR3 protein. The table includes hundreds of thousands of distinct CDR3 sequences, just over 45% detected once. Sequencing was done on a sample of peripheral blood or thyroid tissue (not recorded which). The receptors derive from a woman aged 18-35 years with Graves' hyperthyroidism.

V usage is TRBV2 and J usage is TRBJ2-5; weak D call: TRBD2 (6 bases). The germline V gene has CDR1 SNHLY and CDR2 FYNNEI. This CDR3 has 14 residues. Trimming shortened V by 8 bases and J by 4 bases, and 17 bases separated the two germline ends. In DNA, the CDR3 is TGTGCCAGCCAAGATCTGGGAGGCCCAGAGACCCAGTACTTC. Residues: CASQDLGGPETQYF.

With respect to this clonotype: A junction boundary mismatches the germline segment, possibly from a read error. For the CDR3, the DNA is TGTGCCATCAGTTACTCGAGAGGGGGTCGAGGACCCCTCCACTTT. Translation: CAISYSRGGRGPLHF. The genes are TRBV6-5 and TRBJ1-6, with a weak D call TRBD1 (6 bases). CDR3 length: 15 amino acids. Germline CDR1 MNHEY, CDR2 SVGAGI.

The chain carries TRBV5-1 and TRBJ2-5; the D gene is possibly TRBD2 (6 bases). This CDR3 has 15 residues. The germline CDR1 and CDR2 sequences are SGHRS and YFSETQ. V shed 0 bases and J shed 1 base, with 10 bases lying between them. CDR3 nucleotide sequence: TGCGCCAGCAGCTTGGCCGCGGGAAGCCAAGAGACCCAGTACTTC. Encoded protein: CASSLAAGSQETQYF.

This clonotype has a count of ten or more. V usage is TRBV7-9 and J usage is TRBJ1-5, with TRBD1 identical over 8 bases. The CDR3 spans 15 residues. Germline V CDR1 and CDR2: SEHNR, FQNEAQ (reference sequence). The ends lost 5 bases at V and 4 bases at J; junction bases unmatched: 7. The CDR3 region has the DNA TGTGCCAGCAGCGGGCCGGGACAGGAAAATCAGCCCCAGCATTTT. It yields the protein CASSGPGQENQPQHF.

This chain joins TRBV7-2 and TRBJ2-7; D uncertain. V shed 5 bases and J shed 3 bases, with 11 bases lying between them. CDR1 and CDR2 (germline): SGHTA, FQGNSA. The CDR3 extends over 13 amino acids. CDR3 residues: CASSQVPGYEQYF. For the CDR3, the DNA is TGTGCCAGCAGCCAAGTTCCGGGCTACGAGCAGTACTTC.

Note on this clonotype: This could be a read error, since a much larger clone is one nucleotide away. V is TRBV2 and J is TRBJ2-5; no definite D call. Germline V lookup: CDR1 SNHLY, CDR2 FYNNEI. This CDR3 comprises 14 residues. Trimming pared 6 bases from V and 4 bases from J, leaving 15 bases between. This CDR3 reads CASRAEMYRETQYF. The CDR3 DNA is TGTGCCAGCAGGGCGGAAATGTACCGAGAGACCCAGTACTTC.

V usage is TRBV7-2 and J usage is TRBJ2-7; 11 nucleotides match TRBD1. V was pared by 10 bases and J by 6 bases, with 8 bases of the junction left unmatched. Germline lookup yields CDR1 SGHTA and CDR2 FQGNSA. This CDR3 region has 13 residues. The CDR3 protein is CATADRGRLEQYF. The CDR3 region has the DNA TGTGCCACCGCGGACAGGGGGCGCCTCGAGCAGTACTTC.

A remark on this clonotype: A much bigger clone sits one base away, suggesting this may be a read error. The genes are TRBV2 and TRBJ1-2; the D gene is possibly TRBD1 (6 bases). The CDR3 length is 14 residues. The germline V and J ends were trimmed by 11 bases and 4 bases, with 20 bases remaining between them. Germline V gene data show CDR1 as SNHLY and CDR2 as FYNNEI. As DNA, the CDR3 is TGTGCCGCCAGGGTTCTGGACAGAGTCTATGGCTACACCTTC. Translated, it gives CAARVLDRVYGYTF.